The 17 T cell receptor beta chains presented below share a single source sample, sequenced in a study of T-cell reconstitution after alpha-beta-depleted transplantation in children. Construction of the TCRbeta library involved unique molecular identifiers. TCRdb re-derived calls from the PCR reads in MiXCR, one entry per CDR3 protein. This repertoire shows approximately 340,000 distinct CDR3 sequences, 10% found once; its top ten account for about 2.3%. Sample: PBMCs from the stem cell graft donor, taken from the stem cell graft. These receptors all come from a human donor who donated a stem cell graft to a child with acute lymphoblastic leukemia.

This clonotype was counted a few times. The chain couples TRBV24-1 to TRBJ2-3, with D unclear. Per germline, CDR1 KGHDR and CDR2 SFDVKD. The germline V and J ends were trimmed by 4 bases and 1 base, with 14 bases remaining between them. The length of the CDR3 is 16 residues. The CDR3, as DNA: TGTGCCACCAGTGACCCGAGGTCTCCTCGCACAGATACGCAGTATTTT. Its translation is CATSDPRSPRTDTQYF.

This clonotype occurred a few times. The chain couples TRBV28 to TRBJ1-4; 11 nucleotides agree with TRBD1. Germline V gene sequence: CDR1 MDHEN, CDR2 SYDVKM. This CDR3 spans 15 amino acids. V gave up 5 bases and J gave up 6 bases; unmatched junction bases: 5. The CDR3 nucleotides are TGTGCCAGCAGTGGAATGGGACAGGGGGATGAAAAACTGTTTTTT. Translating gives CASSGMGQGDEKLFF.

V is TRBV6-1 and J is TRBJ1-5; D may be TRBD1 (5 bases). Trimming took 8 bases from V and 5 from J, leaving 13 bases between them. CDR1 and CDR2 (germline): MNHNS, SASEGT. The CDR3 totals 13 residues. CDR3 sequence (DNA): TGTGCCAGCCGCCGTTTGGGGGATCAGCCCCAGCATTTT. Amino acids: CASRRLGDQPQHF.

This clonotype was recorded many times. For the CDR3, the DNA is TGTGCCAGCAGTTCGCCGGGACAGGGGGACGGGGAGCTGTTTTTT. Translation gives CASSSPGQGDGELFF. The chain recombines TRBV28 with TRBJ2-2; 11 bases agree with TRBD1. The CDR3 runs to 15 residues. Trimming cost V 4 bases and J 7 bases; bases outside gene matches: 5. Germline V CDR1 and CDR2: MDHEN, SYDVKM.

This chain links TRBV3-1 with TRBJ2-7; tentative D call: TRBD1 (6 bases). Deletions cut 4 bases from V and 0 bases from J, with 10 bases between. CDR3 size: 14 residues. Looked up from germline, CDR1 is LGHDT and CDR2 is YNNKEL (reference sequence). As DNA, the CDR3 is TGTGCCAGCAGCCCTACACAGGGCTCCTACGAGCAGTACTTC. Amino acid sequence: CASSPTQGSYEQYF.

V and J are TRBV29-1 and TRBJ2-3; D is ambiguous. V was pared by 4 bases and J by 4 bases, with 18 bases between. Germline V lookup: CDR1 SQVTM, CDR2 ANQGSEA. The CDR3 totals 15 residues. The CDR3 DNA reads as TGCAGCGTTGCCACCCTCGTGACCAGGCCAGATACGCAGTATTTT. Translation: CSVATLVTRPDTQYF.

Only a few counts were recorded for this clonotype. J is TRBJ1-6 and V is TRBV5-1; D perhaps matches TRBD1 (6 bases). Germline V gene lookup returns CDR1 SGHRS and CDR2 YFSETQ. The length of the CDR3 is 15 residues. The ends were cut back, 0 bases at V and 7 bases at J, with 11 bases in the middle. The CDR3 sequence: CASSLEGQGNSPLHF. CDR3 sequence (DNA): TGCGCCAGCAGCTTGGAGGGGCAGGGGAATTCACCCCTCCACTTT.

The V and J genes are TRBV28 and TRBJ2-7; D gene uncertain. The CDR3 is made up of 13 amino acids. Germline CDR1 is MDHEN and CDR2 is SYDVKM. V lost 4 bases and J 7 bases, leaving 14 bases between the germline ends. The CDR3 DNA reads TGTGCCAGCAGTTCCGTGGACCGCTTGGAGCAGTACTTC. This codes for CASSSVDRLEQYF.

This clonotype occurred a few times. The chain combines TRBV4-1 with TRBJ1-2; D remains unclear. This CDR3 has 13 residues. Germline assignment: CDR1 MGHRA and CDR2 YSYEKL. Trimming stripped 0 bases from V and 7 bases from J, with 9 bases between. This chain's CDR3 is CASSQDPEVGYTF. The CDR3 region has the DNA TGCGCCAGCAGCCAAGACCCTGAGGTTGGCTACACCTTC.

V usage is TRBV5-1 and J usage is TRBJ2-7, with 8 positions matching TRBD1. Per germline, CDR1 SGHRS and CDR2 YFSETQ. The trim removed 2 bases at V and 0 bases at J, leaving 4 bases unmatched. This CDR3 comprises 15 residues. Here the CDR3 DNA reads TGCGCCAGCAGCTTACCGGGACAGGCCTCCTACGAGCAGTACTTC. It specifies CASSLPGQASYEQYF. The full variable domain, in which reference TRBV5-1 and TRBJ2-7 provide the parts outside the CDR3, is KAGVTQTPRYLIKTRGQQVTLSCSPISGHRSVSWYQQTPGQGLQFLFEYFSETQRNKGNFPGRFSGRQFSNSRSEMNVSTLELGDSALYLCASSLPGQASYEQYFGPGTRLTVT.

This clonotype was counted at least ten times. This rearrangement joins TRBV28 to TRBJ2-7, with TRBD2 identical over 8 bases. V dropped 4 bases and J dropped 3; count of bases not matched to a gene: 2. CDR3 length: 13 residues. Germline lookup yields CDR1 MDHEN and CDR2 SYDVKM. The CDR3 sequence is CASSSGLDYEQYF. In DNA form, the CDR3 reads TGTGCCAGCAGTTCGGGACTAGACTACGAGCAGTACTTC.

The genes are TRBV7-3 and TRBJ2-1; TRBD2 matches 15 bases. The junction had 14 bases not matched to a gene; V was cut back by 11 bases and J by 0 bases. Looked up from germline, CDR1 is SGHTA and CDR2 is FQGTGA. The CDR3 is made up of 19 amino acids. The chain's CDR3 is CACCWGGLAGGRSYNEQFF. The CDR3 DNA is TGTGCCTGCTGCTGGGGGGGACTAGCGGGAGGCCGCTCCTACAATGAGCAGTTCTTC.

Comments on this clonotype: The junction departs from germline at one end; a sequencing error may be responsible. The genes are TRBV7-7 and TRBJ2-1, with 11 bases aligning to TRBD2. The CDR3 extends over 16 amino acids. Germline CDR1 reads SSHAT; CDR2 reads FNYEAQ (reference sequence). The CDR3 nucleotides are TGTGCTAGCAGCTTAGCGGGAGGGCCCTCTGTGGATGAGCAGTTCTTC. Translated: CASSLAGGPSVDEQFF.

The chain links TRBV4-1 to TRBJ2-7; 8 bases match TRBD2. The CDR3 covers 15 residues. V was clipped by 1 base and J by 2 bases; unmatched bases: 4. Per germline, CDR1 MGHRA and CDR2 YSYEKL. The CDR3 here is CASSQGTSLPYEQYF. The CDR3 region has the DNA TGCGCCAGCAGCCAAGGGACTAGCCTCCCCTACGAGCAGTACTTC.

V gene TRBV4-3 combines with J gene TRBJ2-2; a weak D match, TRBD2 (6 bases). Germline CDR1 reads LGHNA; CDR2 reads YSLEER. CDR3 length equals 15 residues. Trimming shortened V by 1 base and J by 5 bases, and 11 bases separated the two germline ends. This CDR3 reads CASSQAPGETGELFF. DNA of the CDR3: TGCGCCAGCAGCCAAGCACCGGGAGAAACCGGGGAGCTGTTTTTT.

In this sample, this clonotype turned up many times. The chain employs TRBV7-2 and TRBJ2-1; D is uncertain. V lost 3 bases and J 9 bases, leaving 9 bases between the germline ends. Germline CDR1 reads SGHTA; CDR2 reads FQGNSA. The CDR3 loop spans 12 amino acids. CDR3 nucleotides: TGTGCCAGCAGCTTGGGAATAGGTGAGCAGTTCTTC. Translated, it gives CASSLGIGEQFF. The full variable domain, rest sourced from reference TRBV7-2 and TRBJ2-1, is GAGVSQSPSNKVTEKGKDVELRCDPISGHTALYWYRQSLGQGLEFLIYFQGNSAPDKSGLPSDRFSAERTGGSVSTLTIQRTQQEDSAVYLCASSLGIGEQFFGPGTRLTVL.

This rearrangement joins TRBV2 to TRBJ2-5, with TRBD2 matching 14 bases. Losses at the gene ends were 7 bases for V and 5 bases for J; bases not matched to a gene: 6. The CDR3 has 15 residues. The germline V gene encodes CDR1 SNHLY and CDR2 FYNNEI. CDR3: CASTAGTSGSETQYF. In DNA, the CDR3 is TGTGCCAGCACCGCCGGGACTAGCGGGAGTGAGACCCAGTACTTC.